This T cell receptor (beta chain) is drawn from a study of blood T cell repertoires in COVID-19. Clones were sequenced by immunoSEQ multiplex PCR, and TCRdb holds only the in-frame ones, with some missing. Here the sample spans 180,000 or so clones, over 75% being singletons. This CDR3 has 16 amino acids. CDR1 SGHKS and CDR2 YYEKEE come from the germline V gene (reference sequence). The V gene end was trimmed by 4 bases and the J gene end by 2 bases; junction bases not matched to a gene: 12. The gene calls are TRBV5-5 and TRBJ2-7; 7 bases align to TRBD1. The source material was PBMCs or T cells enriched from blood (not recorded which). The receptor comes from a man aged 50 or older who had recovered from COVID-19. The CDR3 protein is CASSLGQGVNTYEQYF. The CDR3 coding sequence is TGTGCCAGCAGCCTCGGTCAGGGGGTTAACACCTACGAGCAGTACTTC.